The 29 T cell receptor beta chains presented below share a single source sample, sequenced in a study of T cell responses to AZD1222 COVID-19 vaccine. Only in-frame clones appear in the TCRdb table, and some are missing; sequencing was by immunoSEQ multiplex PCR. The sample shows tens of thousands of clones, approximately 86% of them seen only once. Specimen: peripheral blood, collected 28 days after the second AZD1222 dose. The receptor source for this set is an adult who received the AZD1222 COVID-19 vaccine.

This chain links TRBV19 with TRBJ1-5; weak D call: TRBD1 (6 bases). Per the germline V gene, CDR1 is LNHDA and CDR2 is SQIVND (reference sequence). Trimming took off 4 bases at V and 1 base at J, with 14 bases between the two ends. The CDR3 totals 16 residues. This CDR3 is CASSRKDRISNQPQHF. CDR3 nucleotides: TGTGCCAGTAGTAGGAAGGACAGAATAAGCAATCAGCCCCAGCATTTT.

The V call is TRBV19, the J call TRBJ2-2; 8 positions agree with TRBD2. V dropped 3 bases and J dropped 2; count of bases not matched to a gene: 2. Germline values: CDR1 LNHDA, CDR2 SQIVND (reference sequence). The CDR3 has 15 residues. CDR3 sequence reads: CASSISGVNTGELFF. In DNA form, the CDR3 reads TGTGCCAGTAGTATTAGCGGGGTTAACACCGGGGAGCTGTTTTTT.

This chain uses TRBV5-1 with TRBJ2-5; possibly TRBD1 for D (6 bases). This CDR3 is built from 14 residues. The germline gives CDR1 SGHRS, CDR2 YFSETQ. V was clipped by 4 bases and J by 5 bases, with 15 bases between them. The DNA of the CDR3 is TGCGCCAGCAGCCCTCGGACAGTTCGGGAGACCCAGTACTTC. Amino acids: CASSPRTVRETQYF.

The genes are TRBV11-2 and TRBJ2-3, with TRBD2 identical over 10 bases. V trimming: 5 bases; J trimming: 3 bases; junction bases outside the gene matches: 5. This CDR3 spans 15 amino acids. The germline V gene encodes CDR1 SGHAT and CDR2 FQNNGV. The CDR3 reads CASSRSGRSTDTQYF. In DNA form, the CDR3 reads TGTGCCAGCAGCCGTAGCGGGAGGAGTACAGATACGCAGTATTTT.

V and J are TRBV7-3 and TRBJ2-2; D may be TRBD2 (6 bases). CDR1 and CDR2 from the germline V gene are SGHTA and FQGTGA. Trimming removed 5 bases from V and 6 bases from J, with 16 bases in between. This CDR3 comprises 15 residues. As DNA, the CDR3 is TGTGCCAGCAGCCCCCGGACGGGGGTAGCCGGGGAGCTGTTTTTT. Translated: CASSPRTGVAGELFF.

The rearrangement joins TRBV28 to TRBJ2-7, with no clear D. With 5 bases removed from V and 2 bases from J, the gap between germline ends came to 10 bases. Germline CDR1 MDHEN, CDR2 SYDVKM. CDR3 length: 13 residues. CDR3 sequence reads: CASSITLAYEQYF. CDR3 nucleotides: TGTGCCAGCAGTATAACTCTCGCCTACGAGCAGTACTTC.

The chain has TRBV3-1 (or the pseudogene TRBV3-2) and TRBJ2-5, with unresolved D. Deletions cut 1 base from V and 5 bases from J, with 11 bases between. Germline CDR1 and CDR2: LGHDT and YNNKEL (reference sequence). The CDR3 runs 14 residues. CDR3: CASSQVMVGETQYF. CDR3 coding DNA: TGTGCCAGCAGCCAAGTTATGGTGGGGGAGACCCAGTACTTC.

A single count supports this clone. The chain is built from TRBV7-9 and TRBJ1-3; D uncertain. The ends were cut back, 5 bases at V and 0 bases at J, with 11 bases in the middle. There are 15 residues in the CDR3. Germline CDR1 SEHNR, CDR2 FQNEAQ (reference sequence). CDR3 sequence reads: CASSPVGRSGNTIYF. The CDR3 region has the DNA TGTGCCAGCAGCCCCGTAGGCCGCTCTGGAAACACCATATATTTT.

The chain couples TRBV29-1 to TRBJ2-7, with 7 nucleotides matching TRBD2. The CDR3 contains 12 residues. Germline assignment: CDR1 SQVTM and CDR2 ANQGSEA. The V gene end was trimmed by 4 bases and the J gene end by 5 bases; junction bases not matched to a gene: 5. The CDR3 bases are TGCAGCGTTGCCAGCGGGAATGACGAGCAGTACTTC. This gives the protein CSVASGNDEQYF.

This sequence joins TRBV29-1 and TRBJ2-2; 9 nucleotides align to TRBD2. The CDR3 contains 14 residues. V gave up 5 bases and J gave up 6 bases; unmatched junction bases: 7. Germline V gene data show CDR1 as SQVTM and CDR2 as ANQGSEA. CDR3: CSVYVLAGAGELFF. In nucleotides, the CDR3 is TGCAGCGTTTATGTCTTAGCGGGAGCCGGGGAGCTGTTTTTT.

J is TRBJ2-1 and V is TRBV29-1, with 10 positions matching TRBD1. Looked up from germline, CDR1 is SQVTM and CDR2 is ANQGSEA. Trimming removed 6 bases from V and 8 bases from J; junction bases left unmatched: 10. The CDR3 is made up of 14 amino acids. In DNA form, the CDR3 reads TGCAGCGTCCGCGACAGGGGGCCCCGGGATGAGCAGTTCTTC. Encoded protein: CSVRDRGPRDEQFF.

This chain uses TRBV10-2 with TRBJ1-1; a possible D gene is TRBD1 (5 bases). V lost 2 bases to trimming and J lost 4 bases, with 17 bases between them. The CDR3 contains 16 residues. Germline-derived CDR1 and CDR2 are WSHSY and SAAADI. The DNA for the CDR3 is TGCGCCAGCAGTGAGGAAGGCAGGGTTATGATCACTGAAGCTTTCTTT. Translation: CASSEEGRVMITEAFF.

V and J are TRBV11-2 and TRBJ2-1, with D hard to call. CDR3 length: 12 amino acids. V dropped 0 bases and J dropped 9 bases, with 6 bases sitting between them. The germline V gene encodes CDR1 SGHAT and CDR2 FQNNGV. The CDR3 loop reads CASSLERSEQFF. CDR3 in DNA: TGTGCCAGCAGCTTAGAAAGGAGTGAGCAGTTCTTC. Together with reference TRBV11-2 and TRBJ2-1, the CDR3 gives the full variable domain: EAGVAQSPRYKIIEKRQSVAFWCNPISGHATLYWYQQILGQGPKLLIQFQNNGVVDDSQLPKDRFSAERLKGVDSTLKIQPAKLEDSAVYLCASSLERSEQFFGPGTRLTVL.

The chain joins TRBV28 to TRBJ2-7, with 7 bases identical to TRBD1. Germline values: CDR1 MDHEN, CDR2 SYDVKM. The CDR3 length is 14 residues. V lost 2 bases to trimming and J lost 4 bases; unmatched junction nucleotides: 5. The CDR3 coding sequence is TGTGCCAGCAGTTTACCAGGACAGGTGTACGAGCAGTACTTC. Translated: CASSLPGQVYEQYF. The complete variable domain, with remaining parts taken from reference TRBV28 and TRBJ2-7, reads DVKVTQSSRYLVKRTGEKVFLECVQDMDHENMFWYRQDPGLGLRLIYFSYDVKMKEKGDIPEGYSVSREKKERFSLILESASTNQTSMYLCASSLPGQVYEQYFGPGTRLTVT.

This chain connects TRBV4-1 to TRBJ2-7, with TRBD1 identical over 7 bases. V gave up 2 bases and J gave up 0 bases; unmatched junction bases: 4. This CDR3 region has 15 residues. CDR1 and CDR2 from the germline V gene are MGHRA and YSYEKL. CDR3 in amino acids: CASSQLQGLSYEQYF. DNA of the CDR3: TGCGCCAGCAGCCAACTACAGGGGCTCTCCTACGAGCAGTACTTC.

This CDR3 is CASSFTAGAPGETQYF. The CDR3 bases are TGTGCCAGCAGCTTTACGGCAGGGGCCCCGGGAGAGACCCAGTACTTC. This chain joins TRBV11-2 and TRBJ2-5, with D tentatively TRBD1 (6 bases). V was pared by 3 bases and J by 4 bases, with 18 bases between. Germline values: CDR1 SGHAT, CDR2 FQNNGV. CDR3 size: 16 residues.

The rearrangement joins TRBV12-3 or TRBV12-4 to TRBJ2-3; no clear D gene. Between the trimmed V and J ends, which lost 5 bases and 10 bases, there was a span of 13 bases. The CDR3 consists of 12 residues. CDR3 sequence reads: CASSPSLGAQYF. In nucleotides, the CDR3 is TGTGCCAGCAGTCCCTCCCTCGGAGCGCAGTATTTT.

CDR3 region: CASSSPDRGWGTGELFF. The CDR3 bases are TGTGCCAGCAGTTCCCCGGACAGGGGCTGGGGGACCGGGGAGCTGTTTTTT. The chain couples TRBV6-2 or TRBV6-3 to TRBJ2-2; 9 nucleotides line up with TRBD1. CDR3 length: 17 amino acids. Germline assignment: CDR1 MNHEY and CDR2 SVGEGT. J was trimmed by 5 bases and V by 4 bases; bases with no gene match: 11.

This clone was counted between two and nine times. The chain employs TRBV6-6 and TRBJ2-7; D is unclear. Germline V gene data show CDR1 as MNHNY and CDR2 as SVGAGI (reference sequence). V lost 7 bases and J lost 7, with 17 bases in between. The CDR3 is 13 residues long. The CDR3: CASTSAIGKEQYF. CDR3 nucleotides: TGTGCCAGCACCTCCGCCATAGGGAAAGAGCAGTACTTC.

J is TRBJ1-6 and V is TRBV27; D is unresolved. The CDR3 has 17 amino acids. The ends were cut back, 4 bases at V and 0 bases at J, with 13 bases in the middle. Germline V lookup: CDR1 MNHEY, CDR2 SMNVEV (reference sequence). DNA for the CDR3: TGTGCCAGCAGTTCGGGCCTCATGAGCTCCTATAATTCACCCCTCCACTTT. Protein product: CASSSGLMSSYNSPLHF.

DNA for the CDR3: TGTGCCAGCAGCTTGGGGGACAGCCAAAACATTCAGTACTTC. Its translation: CASSLGDSQNIQYF. This chain connects TRBV5-4 to TRBJ2-4, with TRBD1 identical over 7 bases. This CDR3 comprises 14 residues. Germline CDR1 SGHNT, CDR2 YYREEE (reference sequence). V shed 0 bases, J shed 5 bases, and the junction held 2 bases outside the gene matches. The entire variable domain, with the rest obtained from reference TRBV5-4 and TRBJ2-4, is as follows: ETGVTQSPTHLIKTRGQQVTLRCSSQSGHNTVSWYQQALGQGPQFIFQYYREEENGRGNFPPRFSGLQFPNYSSELNVNALELDDSALYLCASSLGDSQNIQYFGAGTRLSVL.

The V call is TRBV6-5, the J call TRBJ2-1, with D perhaps assigned TRBD1 or TRBD2 (5 bases each). The V gene's germline CDR1 is MNHEY and CDR2 SVGAGI. This CDR3 spans 14 amino acids. Trimming removed 5 bases from V and 6 bases from J, with 14 bases in between. This CDR3 reads CASSPSGRVNEQFF. The CDR3 DNA reads TGTGCCAGCAGTCCCTCGGGACGGGTCAATGAGCAGTTCTTC.

This rearrangement joins TRBV7-9 to TRBJ1-2, with 10 bases fitting TRBD1. The CDR3 runs to 16 residues. Per the germline V gene, CDR1 is SEHNR and CDR2 is FQNEAQ (reference sequence). V shed 11 bases, J shed 0 bases, and the junction held 12 bases outside the gene matches. The CDR3, as DNA: TGTGCCTCCCGAGGGACAGGGGCTTTAGCTAACTATGGCTACACCTTC. Translating gives CASRGTGALANYGYTF.

This clone has only a few counts. The chain links TRBV11-3 to TRBJ2-1; 10 nucleotides line up with TRBD2. In germline, CDR1 is SGHNT, CDR2 YENEEA. The CDR3 runs 15 residues. J was trimmed by 8 bases and V by 8 bases; bases with no gene match: 12. The CDR3, as DNA: TGTGCCAGCGCACTGTACGGGACTAGCGACGATGAGCAGTTCTTC. Translated: CASALYGTSDDEQFF.

The gene calls are TRBV6-5 and TRBJ2-1; TRBD2 matches at 7 bases. J lost 0 bases, V lost 8 bases, and 4 bases had no gene match. The CDR3 extends over 14 amino acids. Germline values: CDR1 MNHEY, CDR2 SVGAGI. The CDR3 region is CASVGGSSYNEQFF. The DNA for the CDR3 is TGTGCCAGCGTGGGCGGGAGCTCCTACAATGAGCAGTTCTTC.

This chain links TRBV15 with TRBJ2-1; D ambiguous. Germline lookup yields CDR1 LNHNV and CDR2 YYDKDF (reference sequence). This CDR3 region has 14 residues. V was trimmed by 1 base and J by 4 bases, leaving 8 bases between them. CDR3 in DNA: TGTGCCACCAGCAGAGCTCGGCTGTACAATGAGCAGTTCTTC. It specifies CATSRARLYNEQFF. Drawing the rest from reference TRBV15 and TRBJ2-1, the complete variable domain is DAMVIQNPRYQVTQFGKPVTLSCSQTLNHNVMYWYQQKSSQAPKLLFHYYDKDFNNEADTPDNFQSRRPNTSFCFLDIRSPGLGDTAMYLCATSRARLYNEQFFGPGTRLTVL.

V gene TRBV5-1 combines with J gene TRBJ1-1; 8 positions agree with TRBD1. Germline V lookup: CDR1 SGHRS, CDR2 YFSETQ. The CDR3 covers 15 residues. The ends lost 4 bases at V and 1 base at J; junction bases unmatched: 6. CDR3 DNA sequence: TGCGCCAGCAGCGGGGGGACAGGTGGGAACACTGAAGCTTTCTTT. Translating gives CASSGGTGGNTEAFF.

This chain links TRBV29-1 with TRBJ1-2, with TRBD1 identical over 7 bases. This CDR3 is built from 13 residues. Germline V CDR1 and CDR2: SQVTM, ANQGSEA. V shed 0 bases, J shed 4 bases, and the junction held 2 bases outside the gene matches. This CDR3 is CSVEETGAYGYTF. The CDR3 DNA reads as TGCAGCGTTGAAGAAACAGGGGCCTATGGCTACACCTTC.

This chain uses TRBV18 with TRBJ2-7; 8 bases fit TRBD1. V shed 2 bases, J shed 5 bases, and the junction held 2 bases outside the gene matches. Looked up from germline, CDR1 is KGHSH and CDR2 is LQKENI. The CDR3 is 13 amino acids. In nucleotides, the CDR3 is TGTGCCAGCTCACCAGCGACAGGGGACGAGCAGTACTTC. It specifies CASSPATGDEQYF. The complete variable domain, with remaining parts taken from reference TRBV18 and TRBJ2-7, reads NAGVMQNPRHLVRRRGQEARLRCSPMKGHSHVYWYRQLPEEGLKFMVYLQKENIIDESGMPKERFSAEFPKEGPSILRIQQVVRGDSAAYFCASSPATGDEQYFGPGTRLTVT.